This record looks at one T cell receptor (beta chain) sequence and its context. This sample was included in a study of shared clonotypes between healthy human individuals. The CDR3 runs 14 residues. Looked up from germline, CDR1 is SGHAT and CDR2 is FQNNGV. The V gene lost 6 bases and the J gene lost 3 bases, with 14 bases spanning the gap. Measured with immunoSEQ multiplex PCR; TCRdb has only the in-frame clones, and not every one. The sample yields 740,000 or so clones, around four fifths seen once. The material sequenced was memory CD4+ T cells sorted from blood. Subset given: CD45RA-negative fraction. The V and J genes are TRBV11-2 and TRBJ1-2, with D uncertain. The sequence was obtained from a woman aged 25 to 45 in good health. CDR3 DNA: TGTGCCAGCAGTCCCGCGGTTTCGGACTATGGCTACACCTTC. This gives the protein CASSPAVSDYGYTF.